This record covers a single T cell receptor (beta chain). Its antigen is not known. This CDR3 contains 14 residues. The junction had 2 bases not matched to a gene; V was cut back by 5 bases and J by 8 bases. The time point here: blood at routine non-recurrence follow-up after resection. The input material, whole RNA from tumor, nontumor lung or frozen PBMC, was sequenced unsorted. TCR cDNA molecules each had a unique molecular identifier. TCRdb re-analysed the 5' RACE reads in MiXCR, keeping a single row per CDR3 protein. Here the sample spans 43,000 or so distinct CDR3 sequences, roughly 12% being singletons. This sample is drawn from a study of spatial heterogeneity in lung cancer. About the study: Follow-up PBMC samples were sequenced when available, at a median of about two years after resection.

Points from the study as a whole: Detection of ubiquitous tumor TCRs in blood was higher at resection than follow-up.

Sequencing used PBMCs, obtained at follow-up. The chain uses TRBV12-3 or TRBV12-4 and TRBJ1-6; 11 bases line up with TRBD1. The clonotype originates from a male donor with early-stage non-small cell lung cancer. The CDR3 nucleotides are TGTGCCAGCAGTGGGACAGGGGGTTATTCACCCCTCCACTTT. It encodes CASSGTGGYSPLHF.